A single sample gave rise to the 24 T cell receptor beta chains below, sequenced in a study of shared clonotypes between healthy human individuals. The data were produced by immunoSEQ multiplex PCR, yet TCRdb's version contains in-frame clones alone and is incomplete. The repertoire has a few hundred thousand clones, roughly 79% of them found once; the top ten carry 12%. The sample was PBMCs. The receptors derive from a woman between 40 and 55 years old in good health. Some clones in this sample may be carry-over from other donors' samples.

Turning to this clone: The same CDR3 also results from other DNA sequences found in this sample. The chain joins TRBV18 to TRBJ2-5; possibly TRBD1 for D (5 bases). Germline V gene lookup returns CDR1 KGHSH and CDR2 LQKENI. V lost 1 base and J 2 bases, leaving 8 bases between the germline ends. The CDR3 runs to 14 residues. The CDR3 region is CASSPRAGQETQYF. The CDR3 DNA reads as TGTGCCAGCTCACCACGGGCAGGGCAAGAGACCCAGTACTTC.

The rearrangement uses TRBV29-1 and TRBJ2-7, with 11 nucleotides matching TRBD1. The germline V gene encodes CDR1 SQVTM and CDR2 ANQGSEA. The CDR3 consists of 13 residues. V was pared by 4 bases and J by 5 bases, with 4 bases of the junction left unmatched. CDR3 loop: CSVAGQGADEQYF. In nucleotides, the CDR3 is TGCAGCGTTGCAGGACAGGGGGCTGACGAGCAGTACTTC.

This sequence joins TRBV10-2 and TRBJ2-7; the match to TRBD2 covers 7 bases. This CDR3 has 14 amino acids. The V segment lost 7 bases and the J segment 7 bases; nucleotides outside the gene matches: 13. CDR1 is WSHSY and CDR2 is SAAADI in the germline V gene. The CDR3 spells CASTPTQAGGEQYF. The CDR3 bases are TGCGCCAGCACCCCGACGCAGGCCGGGGGGGAGCAGTACTTC.

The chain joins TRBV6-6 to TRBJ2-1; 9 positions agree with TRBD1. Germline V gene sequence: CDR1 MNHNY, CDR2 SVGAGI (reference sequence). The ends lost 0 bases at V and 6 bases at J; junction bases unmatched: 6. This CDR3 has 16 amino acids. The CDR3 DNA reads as TGTGCCAGCAGTTACTCGATACAGGGGGCGCGCAATGAGCAGTTCTTC. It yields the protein CASSYSIQGARNEQFF.

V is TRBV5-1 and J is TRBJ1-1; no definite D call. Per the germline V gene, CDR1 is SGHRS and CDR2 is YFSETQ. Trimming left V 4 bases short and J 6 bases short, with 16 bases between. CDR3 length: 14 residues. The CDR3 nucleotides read TGCGCCAGCAGCCCCGGGGAGGGAGTCCCTGAAGCTTTCTTT. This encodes CASSPGEGVPEAFF.

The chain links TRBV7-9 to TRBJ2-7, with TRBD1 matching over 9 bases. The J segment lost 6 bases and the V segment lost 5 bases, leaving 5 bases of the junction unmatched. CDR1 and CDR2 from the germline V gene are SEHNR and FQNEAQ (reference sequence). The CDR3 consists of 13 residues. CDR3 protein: CASSITTGGEQYF. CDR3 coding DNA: TGTGCCAGCAGCATTACGACAGGGGGCGAGCAGTACTTC.

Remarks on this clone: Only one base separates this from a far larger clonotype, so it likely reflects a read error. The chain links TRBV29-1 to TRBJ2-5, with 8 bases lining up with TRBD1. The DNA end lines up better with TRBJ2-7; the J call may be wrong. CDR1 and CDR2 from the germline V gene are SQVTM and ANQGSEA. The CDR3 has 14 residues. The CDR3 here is CNVGQGNMYYEQYF. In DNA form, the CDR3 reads TGCAACGTTGGACAGGGAAATATGTACTACGAGCAGTACTTC.

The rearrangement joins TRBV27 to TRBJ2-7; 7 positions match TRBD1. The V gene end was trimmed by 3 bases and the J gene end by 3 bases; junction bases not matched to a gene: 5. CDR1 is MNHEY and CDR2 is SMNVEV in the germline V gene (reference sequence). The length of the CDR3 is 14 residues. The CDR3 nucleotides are TGTGCCAGCAGTTTTTCGACAGGGTTCTACGAGCAGTACTTC. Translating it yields CASSFSTGFYEQYF.

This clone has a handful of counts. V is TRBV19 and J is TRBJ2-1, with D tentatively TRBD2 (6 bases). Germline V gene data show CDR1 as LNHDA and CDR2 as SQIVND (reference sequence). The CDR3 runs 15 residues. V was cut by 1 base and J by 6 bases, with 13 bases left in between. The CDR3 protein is CASSIGAGLGNEQFF. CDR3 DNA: TGTGCCAGTAGTATAGGGGCGGGACTGGGCAATGAGCAGTTCTTC.

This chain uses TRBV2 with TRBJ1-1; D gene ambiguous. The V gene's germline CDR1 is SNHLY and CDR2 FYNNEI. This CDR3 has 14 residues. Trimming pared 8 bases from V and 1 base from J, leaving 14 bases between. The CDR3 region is CASWGLGRNTEAFF. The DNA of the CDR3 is TGTGCCAGCTGGGGATTGGGGAGGAACACTGAAGCTTTCTTT.

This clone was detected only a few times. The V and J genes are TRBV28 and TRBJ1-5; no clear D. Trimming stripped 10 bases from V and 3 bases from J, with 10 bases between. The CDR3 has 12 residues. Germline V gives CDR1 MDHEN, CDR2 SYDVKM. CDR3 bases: TGTGCCACCGCTGGCCCCAATCAGCCCCAGCATTTT. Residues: CATAGPNQPQHF.

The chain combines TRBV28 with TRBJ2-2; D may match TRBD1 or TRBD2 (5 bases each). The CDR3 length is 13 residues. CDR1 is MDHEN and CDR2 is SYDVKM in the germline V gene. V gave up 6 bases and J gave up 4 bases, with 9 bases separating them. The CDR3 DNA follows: TGTGCCAGCAGCGGGGCCCCCACCGGGGAGCTGTTTTTT. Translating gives CASSGAPTGELFF.

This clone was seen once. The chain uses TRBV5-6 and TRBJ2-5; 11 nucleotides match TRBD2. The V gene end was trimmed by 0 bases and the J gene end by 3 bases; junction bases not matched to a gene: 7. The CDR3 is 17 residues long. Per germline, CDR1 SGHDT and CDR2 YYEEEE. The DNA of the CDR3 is TGTGCCAGCAGCTTGGGGGACCAACTAGCGGGGGAAGAGACCCAGTACTTC. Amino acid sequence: CASSLGDQLAGEETQYF.

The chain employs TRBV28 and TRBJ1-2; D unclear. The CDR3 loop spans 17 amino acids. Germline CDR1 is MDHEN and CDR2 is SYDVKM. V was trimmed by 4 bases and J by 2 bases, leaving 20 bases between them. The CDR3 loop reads CASSSPDPMPSNYGYTF. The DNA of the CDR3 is TGTGCCAGCAGTTCCCCGGACCCGATGCCCTCCAACTATGGCTACACCTTC.

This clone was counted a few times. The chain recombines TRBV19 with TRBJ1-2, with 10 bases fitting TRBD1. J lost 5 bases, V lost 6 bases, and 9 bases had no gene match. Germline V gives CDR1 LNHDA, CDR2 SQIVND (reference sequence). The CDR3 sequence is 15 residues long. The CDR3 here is CASRTQGQGIYGYTF. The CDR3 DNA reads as TGTGCCAGTAGAACACAGGGACAGGGGATTTATGGCTACACCTTC.

Here the CDR3 DNA reads TGTGCCAGCAGTTTTAGTTTGTGGCAGGGGAATCAGCCCCAGCATTTT. Amino acid sequence: CASSFSLWQGNQPQHF. J is TRBJ1-5 and V is TRBV28, with a tentative D call TRBD1 (6 bases). Trimming removed 3 bases from V and 4 bases from J, with 16 bases in between. This CDR3 comprises 16 residues. Germline V gene lookup returns CDR1 MDHEN and CDR2 SYDVKM. Combining the CDR3 with reference TRBV28 and TRBJ1-5 gives the whole variable domain DVKVTQSSRYLVKRTGEKVFLECVQDMDHENMFWYRQDPGLGLRLIYFSYDVKMKEKGDIPEGYSVSREKKERFSLILESASTNQTSMYLCASSFSLWQGNQPQHFGDGTRLSIL.

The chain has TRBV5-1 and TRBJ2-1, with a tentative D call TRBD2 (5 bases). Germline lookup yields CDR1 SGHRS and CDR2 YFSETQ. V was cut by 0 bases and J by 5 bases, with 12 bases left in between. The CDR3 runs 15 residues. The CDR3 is CASSLEASRNNEQFF. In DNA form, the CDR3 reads TGCGCCAGCAGCTTGGAGGCTAGCAGAAACAATGAGCAGTTCTTC. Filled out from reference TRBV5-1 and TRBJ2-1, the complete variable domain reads KAGVTQTPRYLIKTRGQQVTLSCSPISGHRSVSWYQQTPGQGLQFLFEYFSETQRNKGNFPGRFSGRQFSNSRSEMNVSTLELGDSALYLCASSLEASRNNEQFFGPGTRLTVL.

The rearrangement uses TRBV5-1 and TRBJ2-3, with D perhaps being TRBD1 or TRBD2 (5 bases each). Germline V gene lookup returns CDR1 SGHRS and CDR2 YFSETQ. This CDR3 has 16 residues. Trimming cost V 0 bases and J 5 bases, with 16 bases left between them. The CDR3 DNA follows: TGCGCCAGCAGCTTGGGAGGGGCCCAGGGCAAAGATACGCAGTATTTT. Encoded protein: CASSLGGAQGKDTQYF.

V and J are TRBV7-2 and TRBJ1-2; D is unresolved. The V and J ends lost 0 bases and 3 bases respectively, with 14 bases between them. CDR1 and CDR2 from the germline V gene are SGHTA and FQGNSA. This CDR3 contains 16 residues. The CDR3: CASSLAPNLVDYGYTF. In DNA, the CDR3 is TGTGCCAGCAGCTTAGCCCCGAATTTGGTTGACTATGGCTACACCTTC.

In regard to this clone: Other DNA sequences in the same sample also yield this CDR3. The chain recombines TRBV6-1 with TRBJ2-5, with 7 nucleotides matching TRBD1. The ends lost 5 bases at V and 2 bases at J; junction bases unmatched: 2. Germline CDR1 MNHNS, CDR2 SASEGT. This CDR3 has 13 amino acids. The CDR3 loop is CASSRDRQETQYF. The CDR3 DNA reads TGTGCCAGCAGTCGGGACAGACAAGAGACCCAGTACTTC.

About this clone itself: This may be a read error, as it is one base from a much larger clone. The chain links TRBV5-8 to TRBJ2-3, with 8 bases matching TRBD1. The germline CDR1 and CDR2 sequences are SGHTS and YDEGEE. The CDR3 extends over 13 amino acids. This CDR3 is CAGSWTGILVQYF. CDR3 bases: TGTGCCGGCAGCTGGACAGGGATCCTAGTGCAGTATTTT.

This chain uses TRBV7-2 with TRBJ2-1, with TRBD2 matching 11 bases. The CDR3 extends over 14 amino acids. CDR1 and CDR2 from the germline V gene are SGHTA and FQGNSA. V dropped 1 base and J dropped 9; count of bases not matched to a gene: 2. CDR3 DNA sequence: TGTGCCAGCAGCTTAGTTCTAGCGGGGGGTGAGCAGTTCTTC. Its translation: CASSLVLAGGEQFF. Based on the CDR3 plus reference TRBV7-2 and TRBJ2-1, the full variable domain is GAGVSQSPSNKVTEKGKDVELRCDPISGHTALYWYRQSLGQGLEFLIYFQGNSAPDKSGLPSDRFSAERTGGSVSTLTIQRTQQEDSAVYLCASSLVLAGGEQFFGPGTRLTVL.

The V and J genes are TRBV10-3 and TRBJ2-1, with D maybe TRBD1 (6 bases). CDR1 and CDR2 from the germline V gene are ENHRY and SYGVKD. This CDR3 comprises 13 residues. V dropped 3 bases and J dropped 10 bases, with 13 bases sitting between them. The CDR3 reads CAISEGQPWEQFF. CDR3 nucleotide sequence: TGTGCCATCAGTGAAGGACAGCCCTGGGAGCAGTTCTTC.

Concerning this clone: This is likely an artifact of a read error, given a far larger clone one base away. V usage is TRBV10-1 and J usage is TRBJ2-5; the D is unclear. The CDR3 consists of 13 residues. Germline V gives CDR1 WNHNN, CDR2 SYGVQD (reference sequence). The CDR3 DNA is TGCGCCAGCAGTCAGTCTAGATACGAGACCCAGCACTTC. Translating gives CASSQSRYETQHF.